Presented here are 21 T cell receptor beta chains from one specimen sequenced in a study of blood T cell repertoires in COVID-19. Method: immunoSEQ multiplex PCR; TCRdb's copy keeps in-frame clones and lacks some. The data hold more than 110,000 clones, with over 60% observed a single time. The specimen sequenced was PBMCs or T cells enriched from blood (not recorded which). Receptor source: a woman aged 45-65 years who had recovered from COVID-19.

J is TRBJ1-1 and V is TRBV6-1; no clear D. CDR3 length: 12 residues. Trimming removed 0 bases at V and 10 bases at J, with 9 bases between. From germline, CDR1 is MNHNS and CDR2 SASEGT. The CDR3 loop reads CASSEATSGAFF. The CDR3 coding sequence is TGTGCCAGCAGTGAAGCTACCAGTGGAGCTTTCTTT.

The V call is TRBV2, the J call TRBJ1-2, with TRBD1 identical over 12 bases. With V trimmed by 5 bases and J by 7 bases, 5 bases remained unmatched. Germline V gene lookup returns CDR1 SNHLY and CDR2 FYNNEI. This CDR3 has 14 residues. CDR3 DNA: TGTGCCAGCAGTCGGGACAGGGGGCGGGTTGGCTACACCTTC. This translates into CASSRDRGRVGYTF.

This sequence joins TRBV20-1 and TRBJ2-2; the D is unclear. This CDR3 has 11 amino acids. The germline V gene has CDR1 DFQATT and CDR2 SNEGSKA (reference sequence). Between the trimmed V and J ends, which lost 6 bases and 7 bases, there was a span of 9 bases. In DNA form, the CDR3 reads TGCAGTGCGATCTACCGCGGGGAGCTGTTTTTT. It translates to CSAIYRGELFF.

The chain recombines TRBV11-2 with TRBJ1-2; a possible D gene is TRBD1 (5 bases). Trimming cost V 4 bases and J 3 bases, with 15 bases left between them. Germline values: CDR1 SGHAT, CDR2 FQNNGV. The length of the CDR3 is 15 residues. For the CDR3, the DNA is TGTGCCAGCAGCTCCCAAACGACAGACTACTATGGCTACACCTTC. Translated, it gives CASSSQTTDYYGYTF. Variable domain in full (rest from reference TRBV11-2 and TRBJ1-2): EAGVAQSPRYKIIEKRQSVAFWCNPISGHATLYWYQQILGQGPKLLIQFQNNGVVDDSQLPKDRFSAERLKGVDSTLKIQPAKLEDSAVYLCASSSQTTDYYGYTFGSGTRLTVV.

The rearrangement joins TRBV5-8 to TRBJ2-3; 8 bases agree with TRBD1. Germline loops: CDR1 SGHTS, CDR2 YDEGEE. The CDR3 length is 16 residues. Trimming cost V 4 bases and J 0 bases; bases outside gene matches: 7. The CDR3 nucleotides are TGTGCCAGCAGCCTACAGGGGGGCCTTAGCACAGATACGCAGTATTTT. It specifies CASSLQGGLSTDTQYF.

A few counts support this clone. The CDR3 region is CASSHIYTGEPNEKLFF. CDR3 DNA: TGTGCCAGCAGCCACATCTATACAGGGGAACCTAATGAAAAACTGTTTTTT. The chain carries TRBV5-4 and TRBJ1-4; TRBD1 aligns across 7 bases. The CDR3 totals 17 residues. Germline V CDR1 and CDR2: SGHNT, YYREEE (reference sequence). With V trimmed by 4 bases and J by 3 bases, 12 bases remained unmatched.

The chain uses TRBV24-1 and TRBJ2-5; 9 positions agree with TRBD2. V lost 6 bases and J lost 3; bases outside the gene matches: 10. Germline loops: CDR1 KGHDR, CDR2 SFDVKD. The CDR3 runs 16 residues. The CDR3 is CATSSTSGSKEETQYF. The CDR3 DNA sequence: TGTGCCACCAGTTCGACTAGCGGATCCAAGGAAGAGACCCAGTACTTC.

This clone was counted a single time. The V gene is TRBV5-1, the J gene TRBJ2-7; TRBD2 matches at 13 bases. The V gene's germline CDR1 is SGHRS and CDR2 YFSETQ. This CDR3 is 14 amino acids long. Trimming at V came to 6 bases and at J to 7 bases, leaving 7 bases not matched to a gene. CDR3 sequence: CASTHGLAGEEQYF. The CDR3 DNA sequence: TGCGCCAGCACTCACGGACTAGCGGGAGAGGAGCAGTACTTC.

The J gene is TRBJ2-5, the V gene TRBV28; 7 bases align to TRBD2. Trimming took 8 bases from V and 9 from J; bases not matched to a gene: 6. Germline-derived CDR1 and CDR2 are MDHEN and SYDVKM. The CDR3 is made up of 11 amino acids. The CDR3: CASHRAGAQYF. DNA for the CDR3: TGTGCCAGCCACCGGGCGGGGGCCCAGTACTTC.

V and J are TRBV6-4 and TRBJ2-2, with 11 bases that match TRBD2. This CDR3 has 15 amino acids. In germline, CDR1 is MRHNA, CDR2 SNTAGT. V lost 6 bases to trimming and J lost 6 bases; unmatched junction nucleotides: 6. In nucleotides, the CDR3 is TGTGCCAGCAGAGCAACTAGCGGGAGTGCCGGGGAGCTGTTTTTT. It encodes CASRATSGSAGELFF.

The chain carries TRBV28 and TRBJ2-7; a weak D match, TRBD1 (5 bases). CDR3 size: 15 residues. Trimming pared 5 bases from V and 2 bases from J, leaving 16 bases between. Germline-derived CDR1 and CDR2 are MDHEN and SYDVKM. The CDR3 here is CASSPPTASPYEQYF. The CDR3 region has the DNA TGTGCCAGCAGTCCACCGACAGCCTCGCCCTACGAGCAGTACTTC.

This clone showed up just once. The chain has TRBV11-3 and TRBJ2-7, with TRBD1 identical over 9 bases. Germline V gene lookup returns CDR1 SGHNT and CDR2 YENEEA. The trim removed 4 bases at V and 2 bases at J, leaving 6 bases unmatched. The CDR3 extends over 15 amino acids. CDR3 bases: TGTGCCAGCAGCTCGGGACAGGGTTCGACCTACGAGCAGTACTTC. It translates to CASSSGQGSTYEQYF.

This clone turned up a few times. V is TRBV10-3 and J is TRBJ2-3, with 9 bases identical to TRBD2. Germline V CDR1 and CDR2: ENHRY, SYGVKD. The CDR3 sequence is 15 residues long. With V trimmed by 5 bases and J by 1 base, 4 bases remained unmatched. The CDR3 reads CAISQREAGTDTQYF. In nucleotides, the CDR3 is TGTGCCATCAGTCAGCGGGAGGCGGGCACAGATACGCAGTATTTT.

This chain joins TRBV3-1 (or the pseudogene TRBV3-2) and TRBJ2-2; D is ambiguous. This CDR3 is 14 amino acids long. Trimming left V 6 bases short and J 2 bases short, with 10 bases between. Germline V gene lookup returns CDR1 LGHDT and CDR2 YNNKEL (reference sequence). CDR3 nucleotides: TGTGCCAGCAGTCTAGACCCTAACACCGGGGAGCTGTTTTTT. This sequence encodes CASSLDPNTGELFF.

The rearrangement joins TRBV7-9 to TRBJ1-2, with D uncertain. CDR1 is SEHNR and CDR2 is FQNEAQ in the germline V gene (reference sequence). The germline V and J ends were trimmed by 1 base and 1 base, with 4 bases remaining between them. CDR3 length equals 13 residues. The CDR3 reads CASSLVLNYGYTF. As DNA, the CDR3 is TGTGCCAGCAGCTTAGTTCTTAACTATGGCTACACCTTC. Looking up the rest from reference TRBV7-9 and TRBJ1-2 gives the full variable domain: DTGVSQNPRHKITKRGQNVTFRCDPISEHNRLYWYRQTLGQGPEFLTYFQNEAQLEKSRLLSDRFSAERPKGSFSTLEIQRTEQGDSAMYLCASSLVLNYGYTFGSGTRLTVV.

V usage is TRBV29-1 and J usage is TRBJ2-7, with D possibly matching TRBD2 (7 bases). CDR1 is SQVTM and CDR2 is ANQGSEA in the germline V gene. V was clipped by 6 bases and J by 3 bases, with 18 bases between them. This CDR3 contains 14 residues. The CDR3 nucleotides are TGCAGCGTCCGGGGGGCGGAGGGGATCTACGAGCAGTACTTC. Translation gives CSVRGAEGIYEQYF.

V is TRBV29-1 and J is TRBJ1-1; perhaps TRBD1 as D (6 bases). The germline V gene encodes CDR1 SQVTM and CDR2 ANQGSEA. The CDR3 totals 13 residues. Trimming took off 1 base at V and 8 bases at J, with 14 bases between the two ends. CDR3 protein: CSVEGGQLAEAFF. CDR3 nucleotide sequence: TGCAGCGTTGAAGGCGGACAGTTGGCCGAAGCTTTCTTT.

The chain joins TRBV14 to TRBJ1-1; D is uncertain. The CDR3 spans 12 residues. The germline CDR1 and CDR2 sequences are SGHDN and FVKESK. The V end was cut by 1 base, the J end by 10 bases, with 10 bases between. CDR3 residues: CASSQVGSRAFF. The CDR3 nucleotides read TGTGCCAGCAGCCAAGTCGGGAGCCGAGCTTTCTTT.

The chain uses TRBV28 and TRBJ1-1, with TRBD1 matching 7 bases. The J segment lost 3 bases and the V segment lost 6 bases, leaving 4 bases of the junction unmatched. This CDR3 spans 13 amino acids. Germline V gene data show CDR1 as MDHEN and CDR2 as SYDVKM. CDR3 loop: CASRTGTDTEAFF. CDR3 nucleotide sequence: TGTGCCAGCAGAACAGGGACAGACACTGAAGCTTTCTTT.

The rearrangement joins TRBV27 to TRBJ1-6, with 8 positions matching TRBD1. The CDR3 has 15 residues. Trimming took 6 bases from V and 9 from J; bases not matched to a gene: 10. Per the germline V gene, CDR1 is MNHEY and CDR2 is SMNVEV (reference sequence). The CDR3 DNA is TGTGCCAGCAGCCTGACAGGGGTGGGGAGTTCACCCCTCCACTTT. Amino acid sequence: CASSLTGVGSSPLHF.

The chain is built from TRBV3-1 (or the pseudogene TRBV3-2) and TRBJ1-1; D gene unclear. The CDR3 runs 13 residues. Between the trimmed V and J ends, which lost 4 bases and 6 bases, there was a span of 12 bases. Looked up from germline, CDR1 is LGHDT and CDR2 is YNNKEL (reference sequence). CDR3 loop: CASSPRAGAEAFF. The CDR3 DNA is TGTGCCAGCAGCCCTCGGGCGGGCGCTGAAGCTTTCTTT.